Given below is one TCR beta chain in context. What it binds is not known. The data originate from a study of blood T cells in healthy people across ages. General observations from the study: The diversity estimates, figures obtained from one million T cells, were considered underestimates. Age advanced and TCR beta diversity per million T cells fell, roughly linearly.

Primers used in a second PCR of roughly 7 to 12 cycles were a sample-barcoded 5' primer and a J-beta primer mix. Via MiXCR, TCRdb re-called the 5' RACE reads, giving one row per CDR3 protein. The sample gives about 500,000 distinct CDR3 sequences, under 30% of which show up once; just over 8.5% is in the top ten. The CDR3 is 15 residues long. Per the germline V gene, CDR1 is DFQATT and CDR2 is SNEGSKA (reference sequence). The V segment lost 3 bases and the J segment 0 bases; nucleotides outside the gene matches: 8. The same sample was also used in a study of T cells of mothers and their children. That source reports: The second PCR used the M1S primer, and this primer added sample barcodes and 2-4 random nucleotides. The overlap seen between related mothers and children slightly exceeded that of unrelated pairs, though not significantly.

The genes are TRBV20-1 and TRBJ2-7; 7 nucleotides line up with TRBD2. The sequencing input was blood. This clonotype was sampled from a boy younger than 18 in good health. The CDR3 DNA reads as TGCAGTGCTAGGGCCCTAGCGGTGAGCTCCTACGAGCAGTACTTC. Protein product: CSARALAVSSYEQYF.